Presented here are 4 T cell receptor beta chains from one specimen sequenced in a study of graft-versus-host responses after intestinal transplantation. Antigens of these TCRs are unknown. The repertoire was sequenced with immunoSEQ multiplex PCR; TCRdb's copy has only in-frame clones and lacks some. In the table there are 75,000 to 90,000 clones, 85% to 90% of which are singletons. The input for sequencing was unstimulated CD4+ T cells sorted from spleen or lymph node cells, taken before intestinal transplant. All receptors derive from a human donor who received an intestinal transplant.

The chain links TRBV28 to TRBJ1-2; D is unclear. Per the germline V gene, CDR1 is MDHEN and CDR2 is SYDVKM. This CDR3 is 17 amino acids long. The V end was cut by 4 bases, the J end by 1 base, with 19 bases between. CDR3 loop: CASSSNPRGLGNYGYTF. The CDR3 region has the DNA TGTGCCAGCAGTTCGAACCCTCGGGGATTGGGTAACTATGGCTACACCTTC.

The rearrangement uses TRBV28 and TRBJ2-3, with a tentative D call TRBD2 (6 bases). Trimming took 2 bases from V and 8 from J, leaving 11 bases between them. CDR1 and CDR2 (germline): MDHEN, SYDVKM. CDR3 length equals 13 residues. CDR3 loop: CASSLGGLGTQYF. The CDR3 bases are TGTGCCAGCAGTTTAGGGGGACTGGGTACGCAGTATTTT.

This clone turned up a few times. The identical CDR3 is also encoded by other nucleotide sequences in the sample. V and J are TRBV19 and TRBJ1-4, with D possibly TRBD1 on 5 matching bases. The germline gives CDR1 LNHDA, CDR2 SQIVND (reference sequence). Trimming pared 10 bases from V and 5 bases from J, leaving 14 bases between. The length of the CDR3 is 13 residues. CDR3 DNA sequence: TGTGCCACATCAGGGTTCGGGAATGAAAAACTGTTTTTT. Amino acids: CATSGFGNEKLFF.

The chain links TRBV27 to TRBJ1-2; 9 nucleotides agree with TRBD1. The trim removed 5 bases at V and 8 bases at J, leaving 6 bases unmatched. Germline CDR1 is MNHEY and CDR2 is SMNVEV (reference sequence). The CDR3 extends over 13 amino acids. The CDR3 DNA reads TGTGCCAGCAGTCCTACCACAGGGGGCGGCTACACCTTC. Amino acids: CASSPTTGGGYTF.